These 3 T cell receptor beta chains were sequenced from one sample in a study of blood T cell repertoires in COVID-19. Produced via immunoSEQ multiplex PCR; TCRdb's table is partial and in-frame only. The sample carries under 150,000 clones, roughly 90% recorded once. The source material was PBMCs or T cells enriched from blood (not recorded which). The receptors come from a woman between 45 and 65 years old who had recovered from COVID-19.

The chain carries TRBV11-3 and TRBJ2-7, with 12 bases aligning to TRBD1. J lost 2 bases, V lost 5 bases, and 4 bases had no gene match. CDR1 SGHNT and CDR2 YENEEA come from the germline V gene. The CDR3 covers 15 residues. The CDR3: CASSLGQGATYEQYF. CDR3 bases: TGTGCCAGCAGCCTGGGACAGGGGGCAACCTACGAGCAGTACTTC.

The rearrangement joins TRBV30 to TRBJ2-2, with 7 bases fitting TRBD1. J gave up 3 bases and V 3 bases, and 4 bases lay outside the gene matches. Germline CDR1 reads GTSNPN; CDR2 reads SVGIG (reference sequence). The CDR3 contains 14 residues. This CDR3 reads CAWSGDSDTGELFF. Here the CDR3 DNA reads TGTGCCTGGAGCGGGGACAGCGACACCGGGGAGCTGTTTTTT.

This clone was seen once. The V gene is TRBV3-1 (or the pseudogene TRBV3-2), the J gene TRBJ2-7, with D uncertain. Trimming removed 1 base at V and 6 bases at J, with 4 bases between. CDR3 length: 11 residues. Germline values: CDR1 LGHDT, CDR2 YNNKEL (reference sequence). The CDR3 DNA reads TGTGCCAGCAGCCAAGCTTCCGAGCAGTACTTC. Amino acid sequence: CASSQASEQYF.